The 9 T cell receptor beta chains listed next were all sequenced from one sample in a study of cytomegalovirus exposure and HLA in healthy donors. 13 Jbeta primers and 60 Vbeta primers were used for the PCR. TCRdb keeps only in-frame clones here, not all; method: immunoSEQ multiplex PCR. Of about 200,000 clones detected, approximately 80% appear once; the ten largest clones hold 1.2% to 1.5%. Source material: PBMCs. Receptors were obtained from a girl aged 10-17 years in good health and CMV-seronegative.

The V call is TRBV7-9, the J call TRBJ2-2; 8 nucleotides match TRBD1. CDR1 and CDR2 (germline): SEHNR, FQNEAQ (reference sequence). CDR3 size: 16 residues. The ends lost 5 bases at V and 0 bases at J; junction bases unmatched: 5. CDR3 DNA: TGTGCCAGCAGCCCGACAGGGGCGCCGAACACCGGGGAGCTGTTTTTT. This codes for CASSPTGAPNTGELFF.

V usage is TRBV7-2 and J usage is TRBJ2-7; 10 nucleotides agree with TRBD2. Germline V gives CDR1 SGHTA, CDR2 FQGNSA. V gave up 1 base and J gave up 2 bases; unmatched junction bases: 8. The CDR3 is 17 residues long. CDR3: CASSLGPSGLAAYEQYF. The CDR3, as DNA: TGTGCCAGCAGCTTAGGTCCCTCCGGACTAGCGGCCTACGAGCAGTACTTC. Together with reference TRBV7-2 and TRBJ2-7, the CDR3 gives the full variable domain: GAGVSQSPSNKVTEKGKDVELRCDPISGHTALYWYRQSLGQGLEFLIYFQGNSAPDKSGLPSDRFSAERTGGSVSTLTIQRTQQEDSAVYLCASSLGPSGLAAYEQYFGPGTRLTVT.

The chain joins TRBV2 to TRBJ2-3, with D tentatively TRBD1 (6 bases). CDR3 length equals 16 residues. CDR1 and CDR2 (germline): SNHLY, FYNNEI. The germline V and J ends were trimmed by 4 bases and 5 bases, with 19 bases remaining between them. CDR3 loop: CASSGGLGASGDTQYF. The CDR3 bases are TGTGCCAGCAGTGGTGGTTTGGGGGCTAGTGGAGATACGCAGTATTTT. The full variable domain, in which reference TRBV2 and TRBJ2-3 provide the parts outside the CDR3, is EPEVTQTPSHQVTQMGQEVILRCVPISNHLYFYWYRQILGQKVEFLVSFYNNEISEKSEIFDDQFSVERPDGSNFTLKIRSTKLEDSAMYFCASSGGLGASGDTQYFGPGTRLTVL.

The gene calls are TRBV29-1 and TRBJ1-2; no definite D call. Germline CDR1 is SQVTM and CDR2 is ANQGSEA. V lost 5 bases and J lost 0, with 7 bases in between. The CDR3 loop spans 12 amino acids. This CDR3 reads CSVRSSNYGYTF. CDR3 coding DNA: TGCAGCGTTCGGAGTTCTAACTATGGCTACACCTTC.

The gene calls are TRBV5-6 and TRBJ1-2; D may be TRBD1 (5 bases). The CDR3 loop spans 14 amino acids. Per the germline V gene, CDR1 is SGHDT and CDR2 is YYEEEE. Trimming removed 4 bases from V and 5 bases from J, with 15 bases in between. The CDR3 DNA is TGTGCCAGCAGCCCCCGGGGGGTTGGGTATGGCTACACCTTC. It specifies CASSPRGVGYGYTF.

This clone has only one observation. Other DNA sequences in the sample encode the same CDR3. The chain couples TRBV9 to TRBJ1-5; TRBD1 might be the D (6 bases). Germline CDR1 reads SGDLS; CDR2 reads YYNGEE. There are 15 residues in the CDR3. Between the trimmed V and J ends, which lost 0 bases and 7 bases, there was a span of 14 bases. The CDR3 loop is CASSVGGGAGQPQHF. CDR3 DNA: TGTGCCAGCAGCGTAGGCGGGGGGGCTGGGCAGCCCCAGCATTTT.

The rearrangement joins TRBV4-3 to TRBJ2-2; 7 positions match TRBD2. This CDR3 region has 17 residues. Germline V gene lookup returns CDR1 LGHNA and CDR2 YSLEER. Trimming cost V 0 bases and J 7 bases; bases outside gene matches: 11. The CDR3 loop is CASSQELGLVNGGELFF. CDR3 nucleotide sequence: TGCGCCAGCAGCCAAGAGCTCGGACTAGTTAATGGCGGGGAGCTGTTTTTT.

This chain joins TRBV28 and TRBJ2-7; perhaps TRBD1 as D (5 bases). Trimming left V 5 bases short and J 3 bases short, with 8 bases between. Germline V lookup: CDR1 MDHEN, CDR2 SYDVKM. The CDR3 is 12 residues long. Here the CDR3 reads CASSTQGYEQYF. The CDR3, as DNA: TGTGCCAGCAGTACTCAGGGCTACGAGCAGTACTTC.

The J gene is TRBJ1-2, the V gene TRBV19; D is ambiguous. The CDR3 totals 12 residues. V was clipped by 3 bases and J by 5 bases, with 7 bases between them. CDR1 and CDR2 (germline): LNHDA, SQIVND (reference sequence). The CDR3 DNA reads TGTGCCAGTAGTATGCGGGGTTATGGCTACACCTTC. Its translation: CASSMRGYGYTF.